The present entry profiles one T cell receptor beta chain with its context. The antigen this receptor binds is unknown. Within one base of it there is no much larger clone, and no base qualities were kept. The data belong to a study of blood T cell repertoires in COVID-19 (dated by TCRdb to 2019 to 2021). Turning to the overall study: Collaborator samples came from the United States, Italy and Spain and covered acute and convalescent phases of COVID-19. Where available, HLA class I and class II types were taken from metadata supplied by the sample provider and were not determined by assay-based typing. The material from the prospective study consisted of cDNA or gDNA derived from T cells, B-cell-depleted T cells, or PBMCs. The repertoires were released in a freely available public database meant as a resource for research on the immune response to SARS-CoV-2. Samples came from the ongoing ImmuneRACE study (first 160 participants) plus 1,254 subjects from 6 global collaborators. The dataset comprised deeply sampled blood TCRbeta repertoires from subjects exposed to, actively infected with, or recovered from COVID-19. Sample metadata almost always included a de-identified subject ID, COVID-19 status, age in years and sex. Study-wide conclusions, independent of this receptor: The amount of clinical and demographic metadata varied by source and participant and was provided uncurated.

The immunoSEQ Assay, a bias-controlled multiplex PCR, was used to amplify TCRbeta CDR3 regions from genomic DNA. The source study handled its data this way. Within the assay, amplification of reference gene primers was used to estimate how many nucleated cells each sample contained. To quantify the absolute abundance of each unique TCRbeta CDR3 rearrangement, sequence reads were collapsed and filtered. For each sample, productive Simpson clonality was calculated as the square root of Simpson's diversity index across productive rearrangements. TCRdb provides this immuneACCESS table in a form limited to in-frame rearrangements. Some clones are lacking; in checked studies, under half of them reflect an unresolved V gene, and why the rest are absent is not known. V, J and clone size were drawn from that table, and D and trimming were deduced from the DNA. Present in this sample are 400,000 to 450,000 clones, approximately 90% of which were seen just once. The ten top clones hold roughly 0.78% of the sample.

At one collaborating source in Seattle, patients were enrolled during active infection and were followed longitudinally through the course of disease. The collaborating institutions used their own protocols to collect whole blood in K2EDTA tubes. For TCRbeta analysis, collaborators shipped samples as frozen whole blood, isolated PBMCs, or DNA extracted from either of those sample types. The germline V gene (reference sequence) supplies CDR1 MNHEY and CDR2 SMNVEV. Counted from cysteine to phenylalanine, this CDR3 has 14 amino acids. Here the CDR3 DNA is all that survives: 42 bases in frame from base 1. At the junction V is shortened by 9 bases and J by 2 bases; bases outside the gene matches: 7.

Recombination linked TRBV27 to TRBJ2-1, and 7 junctional nucleotides match TRBD2. The sequence was collected from a man younger than 35 with COVID-19, enrolled during active disease. The sample was peripheral blood. The CDR3 reads CASGGDGTYNEQFF. DNA sequence: TGTGCCAGTGGGGGGGACGGTACCTACAATGAGCAGTTCTTC.